This entry lists 23 T cell receptor beta chains sequenced from one sample in a study of shared clonotypes between healthy human individuals (dated by TCRdb to 2019 to 2021). Preparation of the library involved the immunoSEQ multiplex PCR assay. Entries here come from immuneACCESS through TCRdb and include only in-frame sequences with V and J called. Some clones fail to appear in such tables; in the studies checked, an unresolved V gene covers under half of the shortfall, and the cause of the remainder is unknown. Recorded for this sample are about 1.5 million clones; approximately 98% of them occurred a single time. The top ten constitute about 0.4% of the sample. Sequencing was done on a sample of naive CD4+ T cells sorted from blood. Per the publication, the cell subset or site label means: CD45RA+ positively selected. These receptors were collected from a young man in good health.

The chain is built from TRBV18 and TRBJ1-1; a weak D match, TRBD1 (6 bases). Trimming shortened V by 8 bases and J by 2 bases, and 12 bases separated the two germline ends. The CDR3 length is 13 residues. The germline CDR1 and CDR2 sequences are KGHSH and LQKENI. As DNA, the CDR3 is TGTGCCAGCGCCGCGGACAGTAACACTGAAGCTTTCTTT. This gives the protein CASAADSNTEAFF. The whole variable domain, filled in from reference TRBV18 and TRBJ1-1, reads NAGVMQNPRHLVRRRGQEARLRCSPMKGHSHVYWYRQLPEEGLKFMVYLQKENIIDESGMPKERFSAEFPKEGPSILRIQQVVRGDSAAYFCASAADSNTEAFFGQGTRLTVV.

This chain joins TRBV5-8 and TRBJ2-7; weak D call: TRBD2 (6 bases). This CDR3 has 14 residues. V was trimmed by 5 bases and J by 3 bases, leaving 15 bases between them. Germline V CDR1 and CDR2: SGHTS, YDEGEE. The DNA for the CDR3 is TGTGCCAGCAGAAACGGGGGATTCCACTACGAGCAGTACTTC. Translating gives CASRNGGFHYEQYF.

The chain's CDR3 is CASSPNYGYTF. The CDR3 DNA is TGTGCCAGCAGTCCTAACTATGGCTACACCTTC. This chain links TRBV6-6 with TRBJ1-2; D gene unclear. From germline, CDR1 is MNHNY and CDR2 SVGAGI (reference sequence). The CDR3 extends over 11 amino acids. V gave up 5 bases and J gave up 0 bases, with 1 base separating them.

The CDR3 region has the DNA TGTGCCAGCAGTTCAGGGACAGCCGCGGAGACCCAGTACTTC. It yields the protein CASSSGTAAETQYF. The J gene is TRBJ2-5, the V gene TRBV6-5; 7 bases line up with TRBD1. This CDR3 spans 14 amino acids. In germline, CDR1 is MNHEY, CDR2 SVGAGI. Unmatched junction bases numbered 7, after V lost 4 bases and J lost 5 bases.

This rearrangement joins TRBV5-1 to TRBJ2-2, with 12 bases aligning to TRBD2. The germline V gene encodes CDR1 SGHRS and CDR2 YFSETQ. The CDR3 consists of 17 residues. V shed 4 bases, J shed 6 bases, and the junction held 10 bases outside the gene matches. The CDR3 loop is CASSSPLAGGFAGELFF. CDR3 nucleotides: TGCGCCAGCAGCAGTCCCCTAGCGGGAGGGTTTGCCGGGGAGCTGTTTTTT.

This chain uses TRBV28 with TRBJ2-7; D might be TRBD1 (6 bases). V was clipped by 6 bases and J by 3 bases, with 12 bases between them. Looked up from germline, CDR1 is MDHEN and CDR2 is SYDVKM. This CDR3 is built from 13 residues. The CDR3 DNA is TGTGCCAGCAGCCGGGGACATTACTACGAGCAGTACTTC. Translated, it gives CASSRGHYYEQYF.

V is TRBV14 and J is TRBJ2-4; 14 bases align to TRBD2. This CDR3 is 16 amino acids long. The germline CDR1 and CDR2 sequences are SGHDN and FVKESK. V gave up 1 base and J gave up 8 bases; unmatched junction bases: 4. The CDR3 is CASSQGLAGGPHIQYF. The CDR3 DNA reads as TGTGCCAGCAGCCAAGGACTAGCGGGAGGGCCCCACATTCAGTACTTC.

The rearrangement links TRBV6-1 to TRBJ1-4, with D hard to call. Trimming stripped 1 base from V and 7 bases from J, with 13 bases between. CDR3 length equals 15 residues. Germline V gene lookup returns CDR1 MNHNS and CDR2 SASEGT. Written as DNA, the CDR3 is TGTGCCAGCAGTGAAGTCAACCTATACGTTGAAAAACTGTTTTTT. This encodes CASSEVNLYVEKLFF.

The V and J genes are TRBV10-3 and TRBJ1-5, with unresolved D. The germline V gene has CDR1 ENHRY and CDR2 SYGVKD. The CDR3 runs 12 residues. Trimming took 3 bases from V and 6 from J, leaving 6 bases between them. The CDR3 nucleotides read TGTGCCATCAGTGATTTAAGTCAGCCCCAGCATTTT. As protein: CAISDLSQPQHF.

This chain connects TRBV10-3 to TRBJ1-3; D not certain. This CDR3 contains 15 residues. V was pared by 7 bases and J by 0 bases, with 13 bases between. CDR1 and CDR2 from the germline V gene are ENHRY and SYGVKD. The chain's CDR3 is CAITLDLHSGNTIYF. CDR3 nucleotides: TGTGCCATCACCCTGGACTTGCACTCTGGAAACACCATATATTTT.

This clone was found once. This chain links TRBV6-5 with TRBJ2-1, with 13 nucleotides matching TRBD2. Germline assignment: CDR1 MNHEY and CDR2 SVGAGI. This CDR3 has 16 residues. V shed 0 bases, J shed 8 bases, and the junction held 4 bases outside the gene matches. The CDR3 here is CASSYSGLAGVDEQFF. The CDR3 bases are TGTGCCAGCAGTTACTCTGGACTAGCGGGAGTCGATGAGCAGTTCTTC.

The V and J genes are TRBV29-1 and TRBJ2-5, with D unresolved. CDR1 SQVTM and CDR2 ANQGSEA come from the germline V gene. Trimming pared 4 bases from V and 5 bases from J, leaving 11 bases between. The CDR3 covers 12 residues. CDR3 DNA sequence: TGCAGCGTTGCCGGAAACGCGGAGACCCAGTACTTC. This encodes CSVAGNAETQYF.

The V and J genes are TRBV7-9 and TRBJ2-1; unclear D gene. The germline CDR1 and CDR2 sequences are SEHNR and FQNEAQ (reference sequence). V dropped 7 bases and J dropped 7 bases, with 11 bases sitting between them. This CDR3 is built from 12 residues. In DNA, the CDR3 is TGTGCCAGCAAGAAATTCGAAAATGAGCAGTTCTTC. It specifies CASKKFENEQFF.

The chain combines TRBV19 with TRBJ1-5; no clear D gene. The germline CDR1 and CDR2 sequences are LNHDA and SQIVND (reference sequence). The CDR3 has 13 amino acids. V lost 8 bases to trimming and J lost 4 bases, with 12 bases between them. Here the CDR3 reads CASGERKNQPQHF. The DNA of the CDR3 is TGTGCCAGTGGGGAACGGAAGAATCAGCCCCAGCATTTT. The entire variable domain, with the rest obtained from reference TRBV19 and TRBJ1-5, is as follows: DGGITQSPKYLFRKEGQNVTLSCEQNLNHDAMYWYRQDPGQGLRLIYYSQIVNDFQKGDIAEGYSVSREKKESFPLTVTSAQKNPTAFYLCASGERKNQPQHFGDGTRLSIL.

The chain links TRBV6-5 to TRBJ2-7; 7 nucleotides match TRBD1. The CDR3 length is 13 residues. V was clipped by 6 bases and J by 9 bases; unmatched bases: 11. The V gene's germline CDR1 is MNHEY and CDR2 SVGAGI. CDR3 sequence (DNA): TGTGCCAGCAGGTCACAGGGGCCTGGGGGGCAGTACTTC. Amino acid sequence: CASRSQGPGGQYF.

This clone was seen just once. This chain uses TRBV5-8 with TRBJ1-1; weak D call: TRBD1 (5 bases). V lost 1 base and J lost 5, with 9 bases in between. Germline V lookup: CDR1 SGHTS, CDR2 YDEGEE. CDR3 length: 13 amino acids. As DNA, the CDR3 is TGTGCCAGCAGCTTGCGGGGGAAGACTGAAGCTTTCTTT. Amino acid sequence: CASSLRGKTEAFF.

This chain connects TRBV10-3 to TRBJ2-2; possible D gene TRBD1, 6 bases. The CDR3 has 14 residues. Germline V CDR1 and CDR2: ENHRY, SYGVKD. Trimming shortened V by 6 bases and J by 0 bases, and 8 bases separated the two germline ends. This chain's CDR3 is CAIRTGSNTGELFF. The CDR3 DNA is TGTGCCATCAGAACAGGGTCGAACACCGGGGAGCTGTTTTTT.

Concerning this clone: Additional DNA sequences in this sample encode the identical CDR3. The CDR3 DNA is TGCGCCAGCAGCTCCCGGACAGGTAGCTCCTACGAGCAGTACTTC. Amino acid sequence: CASSSRTGSSYEQYF. This chain uses TRBV5-1 with TRBJ2-7, with 7 bases that match TRBD1. V lost 3 bases, J lost 0 bases, and 6 bases stayed unmatched. Looked up from germline, CDR1 is SGHRS and CDR2 is YFSETQ. The CDR3 covers 15 residues.

V and J are TRBV18 and TRBJ1-2; D unresolved. The CDR3 loop spans 14 amino acids. The V gene lost 0 bases and the J gene lost 4 bases, with 9 bases spanning the gap. Per the germline V gene, CDR1 is KGHSH and CDR2 is LQKENI. The CDR3: CASSPPKVGYGYTF. CDR3 in DNA: TGTGCCAGCTCACCACCGAAGGTTGGCTATGGCTACACCTTC.

The rearrangement joins TRBV9 to TRBJ1-1; unclear D gene. Per the germline V gene, CDR1 is SGDLS and CDR2 is YYNGEE. V lost 0 bases and J 3 bases, leaving 12 bases between the germline ends. The CDR3 is 15 residues long. The CDR3 bases are TGTGCCAGCAGCGTAGGCCCAAAATCGGACACTGAAGCTTTCTTT. Translated: CASSVGPKSDTEAFF.

CDR3 coding DNA: TGTGCCAGCAGCACCGGGACAGGGGGGCTAATTTATAAGCAGTACTTC. It encodes CASSTGTGGLIYKQYF. The V call is TRBV7-2, the J call TRBJ2-7; 11 positions agree with TRBD1. V dropped 5 bases and J dropped 8; count of bases not matched to a gene: 14. Germline V lookup: CDR1 SGHTA, CDR2 FQGNSA. This CDR3 contains 16 residues. Looking up the rest from reference TRBV7-2 and TRBJ2-7 gives the full variable domain: GAGVSQSPSNKVTEKGKDVELRCDPISGHTALYWYRQSLGQGLEFLIYFQGNSAPDKSGLPSDRFSAERTGGSVSTLTIQRTQQEDSAVYLCASSTGTGGLIYKQYFGPGTRLTVT.

J is TRBJ2-7 and V is TRBV6-5, with TRBD2 identical over 8 bases. Unmatched junction bases numbered 6, after V lost 6 bases and J lost 2 bases. The CDR3 spans 14 residues. The germline V gene encodes CDR1 MNHEY and CDR2 SVGAGI. CDR3 sequence (DNA): TGTGCCAGCAGCCCGGGGGGGGTTCCCTACGAGCAGTACTTC. Translating it yields CASSPGGVPYEQYF.

A word on this clone: The same CDR3 also results from other DNA sequences found in this sample. The J gene is TRBJ2-3, the V gene TRBV18; D is undetermined. This CDR3 comprises 13 residues. Germline V gene lookup returns CDR1 KGHSH and CDR2 LQKENI. Between the trimmed V and J ends, which lost 2 bases and 3 bases, there was a span of 6 bases. This CDR3 reads CASSPLSTDTQYF. The CDR3 bases are TGTGCCAGCTCACCATTGAGTACAGATACGCAGTATTTT.